The present T cell receptor (beta chain) was sequenced within a study of cytomegalovirus exposure and HLA in healthy donors. Across the study: Of all 360 or so donors who were genotyped, roughly 81% belonged to the Caucasian-associated ancestry cluster.

Amplification used 60 Vbeta primers and 13 Jbeta primers. This table comes from immunoSEQ multiplex PCR, and its TCRdb copy is limited to in-frame clones, with some not included. The sample records about 160,000 clones, 60% to 80% being singletons. Sample: PBMCs. The receptor was isolated from a man aged 55-75 years in good health and CMV-seronegative.

The DNA of the CDR3 is TGTGCCAGCAGCGTAGGGGTATTAGGGGCTAGCACAGATACGCAGTATTTT. The encoded protein is CASSVGVLGASTDTQYF. The chain has TRBV9 and TRBJ2-3; maybe TRBD1 (5 bases). The CDR3 has 17 amino acids. The V gene lost 0 bases and the J gene lost 0 bases, with 14 bases spanning the gap. Germline CDR1 SGDLS, CDR2 YYNGEE.